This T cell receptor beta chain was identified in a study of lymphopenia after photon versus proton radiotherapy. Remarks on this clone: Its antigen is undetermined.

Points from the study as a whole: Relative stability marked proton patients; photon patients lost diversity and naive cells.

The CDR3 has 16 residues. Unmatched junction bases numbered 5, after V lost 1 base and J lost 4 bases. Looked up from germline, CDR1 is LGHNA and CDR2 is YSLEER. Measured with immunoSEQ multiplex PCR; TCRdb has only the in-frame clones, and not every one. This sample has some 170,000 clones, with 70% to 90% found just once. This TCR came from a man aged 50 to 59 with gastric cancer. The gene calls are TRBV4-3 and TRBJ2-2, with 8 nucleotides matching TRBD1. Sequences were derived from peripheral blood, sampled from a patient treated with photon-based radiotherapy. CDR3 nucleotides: TGCGCCAGCAGCCAAGTGCAGGGGGCGGGCACCGGGGAGCTGTTTTTT. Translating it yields CASSQVQGAGTGELFF.